This T cell receptor beta chain was sequenced in a study of T cells of healthy individuals. Each CDR3 protein is one row after TCRdb ran MiXCR on the 5' RACE reads. The sample shows some 85,000 distinct CDR3 sequences, approximately 4.8% of them seen only once. V lost 7 bases, J lost 3 bases, and 10 bases stayed unmatched. The CDR3 runs 16 residues. Germline values: CDR1 MNHNS, CDR2 SASEGT. This clonotype was detected many times. This sequence was found in a female donor in good health. V gene TRBV6-1 combines with J gene TRBJ2-1; 9 bases line up with TRBD2. CDR3 in amino acids: CASIKASSGNYNEQFF. The CDR3 DNA follows: TGTGCCAGCATTAAGGCCTCTAGCGGGAACTACAATGAGCAGTTCTTC.